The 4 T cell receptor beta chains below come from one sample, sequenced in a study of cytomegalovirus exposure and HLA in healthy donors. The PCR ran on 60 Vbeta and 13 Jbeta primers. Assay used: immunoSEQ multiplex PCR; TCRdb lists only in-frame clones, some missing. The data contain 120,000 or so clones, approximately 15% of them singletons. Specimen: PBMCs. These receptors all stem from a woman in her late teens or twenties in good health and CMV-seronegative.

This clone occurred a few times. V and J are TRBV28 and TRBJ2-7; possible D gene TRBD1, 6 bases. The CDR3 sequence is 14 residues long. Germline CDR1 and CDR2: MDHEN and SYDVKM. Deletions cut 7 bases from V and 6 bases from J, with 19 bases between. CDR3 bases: TGTGCCAGCACCGGCAGGGGCAGATGGGGCGAGCAGTACTTC. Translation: CASTGRGRWGEQYF.

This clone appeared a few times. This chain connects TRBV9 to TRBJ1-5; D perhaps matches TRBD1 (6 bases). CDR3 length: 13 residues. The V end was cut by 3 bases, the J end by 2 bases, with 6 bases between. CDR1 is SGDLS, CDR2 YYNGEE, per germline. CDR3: CASSDRGNQPQHF. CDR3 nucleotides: TGTGCCAGCAGCGACAGGGGCAATCAGCCCCAGCATTTT.

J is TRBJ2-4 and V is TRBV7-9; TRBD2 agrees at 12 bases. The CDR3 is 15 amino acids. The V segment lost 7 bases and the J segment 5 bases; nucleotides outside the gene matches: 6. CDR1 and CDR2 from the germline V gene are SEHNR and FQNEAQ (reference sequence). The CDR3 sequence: CASTPASGGENIQYF. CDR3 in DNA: TGTGCCAGCACCCCGGCTAGCGGGGGGGAAAACATTCAGTACTTC.

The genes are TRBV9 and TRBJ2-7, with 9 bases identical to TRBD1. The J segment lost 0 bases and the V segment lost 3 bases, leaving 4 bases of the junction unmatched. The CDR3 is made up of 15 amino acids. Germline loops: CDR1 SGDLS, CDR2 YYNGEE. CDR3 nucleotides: TGTGCCAGCAGCGCGCCGACAGGGGGCTCCTACGAGCAGTACTTC. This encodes CASSAPTGGSYEQYF.